A selection of T cell receptor beta chains follows, all from one sample in a study of T cell responses to AZD1222 COVID-19 vaccine. TCRdb keeps only in-frame clones here, not all; method: immunoSEQ multiplex PCR. The data show some 140,000 clones, roughly 90% seen once. The sequenced sample was peripheral blood, obtained on day 0 of AZD1222 vaccination. The receptors here all came from an adult in good health. Both conserved end residues are part of each CDR3. D genes are given only for firm matches. Not every row has a clone size; where given, it reads once, few, many or a size class.

d_gene | j_gene | v_gene | abundance | CDR3aa | CDR3nt
TRBD1 | TRBJ1-1 | TRBV6-5 | NA | CASSSSGQGTGIF | TGTGCCAGCAGTTCATCGGGACAGGGAACGGGCATCTTT
TRBD2 | TRBJ2-1 | TRBV12-5 | few | CASGLVQTSGTPYNEQFF | TGTGCTAGTGGTTTGGTTCAGACTAGCGGGACGCCCTACAATGAGCAGTTCTTC
TRBD2 | TRBJ2-7 | TRBV19 | once | CASSAGTSGTYEQYF | TGTGCCAGTAGTGCCGGGACTAGCGGGACCTACGAGCAGTACTTC
TRBD1 | TRBJ2-7 | TRBV6-5 | NA | CASSSLGQGYEQYF | TGTGCCAGCAGCTCGCTTGGACAGGGATACGAGCAGTACTTC
TRBD2 | TRBJ2-1 | TRBV24-1 | NA | CATSDFRSGRQYNEQFF | TGTGCCACCAGTGACTTCAGAAGCGGGAGGCAATACAATGAGCAGTTCTTC
TRBD1 | TRBJ1-1 | TRBV28 | NA | CASSFTGGRTEAFF | TGTGCCAGCAGTTTCACAGGGGGCCGTACTGAAGCTTTCTTT
NA | TRBJ2-5 | TRBV7-6 | NA | CASSLGTQGLETQYF | TGTGCCAGCAGCTTAGGAACACAGGGACTGGAGACCCAGTACTTC
TRBD1 | TRBJ1-3 | TRBV19 | NA | CASSNDREASGNTIYF | TGTGCCAGTAGTAACGACAGGGAAGCTTCTGGAAACACCATATATTTT
NA | TRBJ1-1 | TRBV5-1 | NA | CASSLAAGQYTEAFF | TGCGCCAGCAGCTTGGCCGCCGGACAATACACTGAAGCTTTCTTT
TRBD1 | TRBJ1-2 | TRBV7-8 | NA | CASLGDRGPRGYTF | TGTGCCAGCTTAGGGGACAGGGGCCCCCGGGGCTACACCTTC
NA | TRBJ2-7 | TRBV2 | NA | CASTGTLNYEQYF | TGTGCCAGCACTGGGACTCTGAACTACGAGCAGTACTTC
NA | TRBJ1-4 | TRBV28 | NA | CAITTNEKLFF | TGTGCCATTACAACTAATGAAAAACTGTTTTTT
NA | TRBJ2-1 | TRBV7-9 | once | CASSHSLPWEGVSYNEQFF | TGTGCCAGCAGTCATTCCCTTCCGTGGGAGGGGGTCTCCTACAATGAGCAGTTCTTC
TRBD2 | TRBJ2-7 | TRBV3-1/TRBV3-2 | NA | CASSRLAFDEQYF | TGTGCCAGCAGCAGACTAGCGTTCGACGAGCAGTACTTC
NA | TRBJ1-4 | TRBV29-1 | once | CSVRQVPNEKLFF | TGCAGCGTTAGACAGGTACCGAATGAAAAACTGTTTTTT
NA | TRBJ1-2 | TRBV4-3 | NA | CASSQETNRVGGYTF | TGCGCCAGCAGCCAGGAAACCAACAGGGTAGGCGGCTACACCTTC
NA | TRBJ2-3 | TRBV7-9 | NA | CASSLGFWGTQYF | TGTGCCAGCAGCTTAGGTTTTTGGGGTACGCAGTATTTT
TRBD1 | TRBJ1-3 | TRBV3-1/TRBV3-2 | NA | CASSHAGTASSGNTIYF | TGTGCCAGCAGCCACGCCGGGACAGCTAGCTCTGGAAACACCATATATTTT
NA | TRBJ1-2 | TRBV5-1 | NA | CASSLVGGSASGGYTF | TGCGCCAGCAGCTTGGTGGGAGGGTCGGCTTCTGGTGGCTACACCTTC
TRBD1 | TRBJ1-4 | TRBV10-3 | NA | CAISEGQGPTNEKLFF | TGTGCCATCAGTGAGGGACAGGGGCCAACTAATGAAAAACTGTTTTTT
TRBD1 | TRBJ1-2 | TRBV18 | NA | CASSLFHRDRGNEFYGYTF | TGTGCCAGCTCACTCTTCCACCGGGACAGGGGGAATGAGTTCTATGGCTACACCTTC
TRBD1 | TRBJ2-1 | TRBV11-2 | NA | CASSWTDRANEQFF | TGTGCCAGCAGCTGGACGGACAGGGCAAATGAGCAGTTCTTC
NA | TRBJ2-7 | TRBV3-1/TRBV3-2 | few | CASSPRPPLDEQYF | TGTGCCAGCAGCCCCCGGCCCCCTCTGGACGAGCAGTACTTC
NA | TRBJ1-6 | TRBV7-9 | few | CASTSGGDYNSPLHF | TGTGCCAGCACCTCCGGGGGCGACTATAATTCACCCCTCCACTTT
TRBD1 | TRBJ2-7 | TRBV27 | NA | CASSLTGTGYEQYF | TGTGCCAGCAGCTTAACCGGGACAGGCTACGAGCAGTACTTC
NA | TRBJ1-5 | TRBV9 | NA | CASSVGRGDQPQHF | TGTGCCAGCAGCGTAGGTAGGGGGGATCAGCCCCAGCATTTT
NA | TRBJ2-7 | TRBV12-3/TRBV12-4 | NA | CASSHSDSYEQYF | TGTGCCAGCAGCCATTCGGACAGCTACGAGCAGTACTTC
TRBD1 | TRBJ1-3 | TRBV28 | NA | CASSLQGVSGNTIYF | TGTGCCAGCAGTTTGCAGGGGGTCTCTGGAAACACCATATATTTT
NA | TRBJ2-7 | TRBV5-1 | NA | CASSLDRQDSDEQYF | TGCGCCAGCAGCTTGGATAGACAGGACTCGGACGAGCAGTACTTC
NA | TRBJ1-2 | TRBV7-2 | NA | CASSLGRGQGYGYTF | TGTGCCAGCAGCTTAGGGCGTGGGCAGGGCTATGGCTACACCTTC
TRBD1 | TRBJ1-5 | TRBV19 | NA | CASSMDRESNQPQHF | TGTGCCAGTAGTATGGACAGGGAGAGCAATCAGCCCCAGCATTTT
TRBD2 | TRBJ2-1 | TRBV6-5 | NA | CASRLAGRYNEQFF | TGTGCCAGCAGGCTAGCGGGGCGATACAATGAGCAGTTCTTC
NA | TRBJ2-1 | TRBV15 | NA | CATSEGGGHNEQFF | TGTGCCACCAGCGAAGGCGGGGGCCACAATGAGCAGTTCTTC
NA | TRBJ2-5 | TRBV12-5 | NA | CASGLGQAYETQYF | TGTGCTAGTGGCTTGGGGCAGGCCTATGAGACCCAGTACTTC
TRBD2 | TRBJ2-5 | TRBV5-1 | NA | CASSFRSGIQETQYF | TGCGCCAGCAGCTTTAGGAGCGGGATCCAAGAGACCCAGTACTTC
NA | TRBJ1-6 | TRBV15 | NA | CATSRTLGSASPLHF | TGTGCCACCAGCAGGACCCTCGGCAGTGCCTCACCCCTCCACTTT
NA | TRBJ2-1 | TRBV7-9 | NA | CASSLRRANEQFF | TGTGCCAGCAGCTTAAGGAGGGCAAATGAGCAGTTCTTC
NA | TRBJ2-1 | TRBV12-5 | NA | CASGPDRTGGNEQFF | TGTGCTAGTGGTCCCGACAGAACTGGGGGCAATGAGCAGTTCTTC
TRBD2 | TRBJ2-5 | TRBV5-4 | NA | CASSSPGTSGQETQYF | TGTGCCAGCAGCTCTCCGGGGACTAGCGGTCAAGAGACCCAGTACTTC
TRBD2 | TRBJ2-1 | TRBV27 | NA | CASSLQLAGARGWFF | TGTGCCAGCAGTTTGCAGCTAGCGGGAGCTCGGGGGTGGTTCTTC
NA | TRBJ1-5 | TRBV7-8 | NA | CASSLEGQQIQPQHF | TGTGCCAGCAGCTTAGAAGGACAACAGATTCAGCCCCAGCATTTT
NA | TRBJ1-3 | TRBV30 | once | CAWSLPPGNTIYF | TGTGCCTGGAGTTTGCCACCTGGAAACACCATATATTTT
NA | TRBJ2-5 | TRBV5-4 | NA | CASSLAGGLATQYF | TGTGCCAGCAGCTTGGCAGGTGGACTGGCGACCCAGTACTTC
NA | TRBJ1-1 | TRBV7-9 | NA | CASSSPGHLTDTEAFF | TGTGCCAGCAGCTCGCCGGGACACCTAACCGACACTGAAGCTTTCTTT
TRBD2 | TRBJ2-1 | TRBV7-2 | NA | CASSSGTSGNEQFF | TGTGCCAGCAGCTCCGGGACTAGCGGGAATGAGCAGTTCTTC
TRBD1 | TRBJ1-2 | TRBV27 | NA | CASSVGTGLDYGYTF | TGTGCCAGCAGTGTCGGGACAGGACTAGACTATGGCTACACCTTC
NA | TRBJ2-5 | TRBV5-4 | NA | CASSGVGPPQETQYF | TGTGCCAGCAGCGGCGTCGGTCCCCCGCAAGAGACCCAGTACTTC
NA | TRBJ2-7 | TRBV9 | NA | CASSVGPGTNEQYF | TGTGCCAGCAGCGTAGGTCCAGGGACAAACGAGCAGTACTTC
NA | TRBJ2-5 | TRBV5-1 | NA | CASSPLVGQSETQYF | TGCGCCAGCAGCCCCCTGGTAGGGCAGTCAGAGACCCAGTACTTC
TRBD1 | TRBJ2-2 | TRBV6-4 | once | CASSDWGQANTGELFF | TGTGCCAGCAGTGACTGGGGACAGGCGAACACCGGGGAGCTGTTTTTT